The present T cell receptor (beta chain) was sequenced within a study of blood T cell repertoires in COVID-19. About the study: The United States, Italy and Spain were the sources of the acute and convalescent COVID-19 samples. Sources were T cells, B-cell-depleted T cells, or PBMCs; the material itself was cDNA or gDNA.

Trimming stripped 5 bases from V and 3 bases from J, with 19 bases between. Germline lookup yields CDR1 GTSNPN and CDR2 SVGIG (reference sequence). CDR3 length equals 15 residues. In the source study's methods: Quantification of nucleated cells was approximated via reference gene primer amplification. Clones were read by immunoSEQ multiplex PCR, and TCRdb kept only the in-frame ones, dropping some. That table supplies the V and J calls and clone size; D and trimming were determined from the DNA. The table shows under 250,000 clones, with roughly 89% occurring only once. A single count supports this clone.

The V gene is TRBV30, the J gene TRBJ1-2; the D gene is possibly TRBD1 (5 bases). This receptor was identified in a man in his fifties or sixties who had recovered from COVID-19. Specimen: peripheral blood. The CDR3 region is CAWVPTPSGDYGYTF. Written as DNA, the CDR3 is TGTGCCTGGGTCCCCACACCTTCGGGGGACTATGGCTACACCTTC. Drawing the rest from reference TRBV30 and TRBJ1-2, the complete variable domain is SQTIHQWPATLVQPVGSPLSLECTVEGTSNPNLYWYRQAAGRGLQLLFYSVGIGQISSEVPQNLSASRPQDRQFILSSKKLLLSDSGFYLCAWVPTPSGDYGYTFGSGTRLTVV.